This entry features one T cell receptor beta chain sequence. How the authors handled the data: Nucleated cell counts were estimated from reference gene primer amplification. The table came from immunoSEQ multiplex PCR; TCRdb's copy has only in-frame clones and leaves some out. The V and J calls and the clone size are those of that table, but D and trimming were determined from the DNA. The sample shows about 26,000 clones, roughly 94% of them seen only once. The data were obtained in a study of blood T cell repertoires in COVID-19. Study-wide background: Sources were T cells, B-cell-depleted T cells, or PBMCs; the material itself was cDNA or gDNA.

Sequenced: peripheral blood. The TCR was taken from a human donor with active COVID-19. The donor label of this sample is uncertain.

Written as DNA, the CDR3 is TGTGCCAGTAGTAGGTCCGACAGTAACTATGGCTACACCTTC. Translation gives CASSRSDSNYGYTF. The J gene is TRBJ1-2, the V gene TRBV19; a weak D match, TRBD1 (5 bases). Germline loops: CDR1 LNHDA, CDR2 SQIVND (reference sequence). This CDR3 is 14 amino acids long. The V gene lost 4 bases and the J gene lost 1 base, with 10 bases spanning the gap.